Following are 19 T cell receptor beta chains from one sample sequenced in a study of control samples from healthy donors and cancer patients. The repertoire was sequenced with immunoSEQ multiplex PCR; TCRdb's copy has only in-frame clones and lacks some. The sample has over 100,000 clones; 92% are singletons. Input material: blood. These receptors were obtained from a woman between 18 and 29 years old in good health.

The chain has TRBV7-2 and TRBJ2-7; TRBD2 matches at 7 bases. Unmatched junction bases numbered 7, after V lost 5 bases and J lost 0 bases. The germline V gene has CDR1 SGHTA and CDR2 FQGNSA. This CDR3 contains 15 residues. The CDR3 nucleotides read TGTGCCAGCAGCCTGGGGGGGGGAAACTCCTACGAGCAGTACTTC. This encodes CASSLGGGNSYEQYF.

This clone is a singleton in its sample. V and J are TRBV7-9 and TRBJ2-5; 8 bases agree with TRBD2. J was trimmed by 3 bases and V by 2 bases; bases with no gene match: 8. The CDR3 is 16 amino acids. Germline V gene lookup returns CDR1 SEHNR and CDR2 FQNEAQ (reference sequence). The DNA for the CDR3 is TGTGCCAGCAGCTTAAAGCGGGGGCGATTTAAAGAGACCCAGTACTTC. It translates to CASSLKRGRFKETQYF.

This chain connects TRBV19 to TRBJ1-1; no reliable D call. Trimming removed 1 base from V and 0 bases from J, with 6 bases in between. CDR3 length equals 14 residues. The germline V gene encodes CDR1 LNHDA and CDR2 SQIVND (reference sequence). In nucleotides, the CDR3 is TGTGCCAGTAGTATAGGGATATTGAACACTGAAGCTTTCTTT. Translated, it gives CASSIGILNTEAFF.

The chain carries TRBV19 and TRBJ2-3; possible D gene TRBD2, 5 bases. Germline assignment: CDR1 LNHDA and CDR2 SQIVND (reference sequence). The V end lost 5 bases, the J end lost 6 bases, and 9 bases lay between the germline ends. This CDR3 is built from 12 residues. This CDR3 reads CASSLKRDTQYF. The CDR3 nucleotides are TGTGCCAGTAGTCTGAAGCGGGATACGCAGTATTTT.

The V call is TRBV6-5, the J call TRBJ2-3; 8 bases fit TRBD1. The trim removed 1 base at V and 6 bases at J, leaving 6 bases unmatched. This CDR3 comprises 15 residues. Germline values: CDR1 MNHEY, CDR2 SVGAGI. CDR3 in amino acids: CASSYFGQGTDTQYF. CDR3 DNA: TGTGCCAGCAGTTACTTCGGACAGGGTACGGATACGCAGTATTTT.

V and J are TRBV19 and TRBJ2-7; TRBD1 or TRBD2 may be the D gene (5 bases each). Per germline, CDR1 LNHDA and CDR2 SQIVND (reference sequence). This CDR3 is 13 amino acids long. Trimming removed 4 bases from V and 0 bases from J, with 7 bases in between. Here the CDR3 DNA reads TGTGCCAGTAGTAGGGACGGCTCCTACGAGCAGTACTTC. Protein sequence: CASSRDGSYEQYF. Looking up the rest from reference TRBV19 and TRBJ2-7 gives the full variable domain: DGGITQSPKYLFRKEGQNVTLSCEQNLNHDAMYWYRQDPGQGLRLIYYSQIVNDFQKGDIAEGYSVSREKKESFPLTVTSAQKNPTAFYLCASSRDGSYEQYFGPGTRLTVT.

The rearrangement joins TRBV6-5 to TRBJ1-3; a weak D match, TRBD1 (5 bases). Trimming stripped 7 bases from V and 0 bases from J, with 13 bases between. The CDR3 extends over 15 amino acids. Germline V gene sequence: CDR1 MNHEY, CDR2 SVGAGI. For the CDR3, the DNA is TGTGCCAGCAAAAGCCCTGGGGCCTCTGGAAACACCATATATTTT. Translation: CASKSPGASGNTIYF.

The chain is built from TRBV30 and TRBJ1-2, with 8 bases that match TRBD1. The CDR3 runs 12 residues. Trimming cost V 8 bases and J 8 bases; bases outside gene matches: 10. Germline V gene data show CDR1 as GTSNPN and CDR2 as SVGIG (reference sequence). The CDR3 DNA reads TGTGCCATCTTCCAGGGGGCGGGGGGCTACACCTTC. Its protein is CAIFQGAGGYTF. Full variable domain (outside the CDR3, taken from reference TRBV30 and TRBJ1-2): SQTIHQWPATLVQPVGSPLSLECTVEGTSNPNLYWYRQAAGRGLQLLFYSVGIGQISSEVPQNLSASRPQDRQFILSSKKLLLSDSGFYLCAIFQGAGGYTFGSGTRLTVV.

The chain employs TRBV5-1 and TRBJ2-2; tentative D call: TRBD2 (6 bases). The CDR3 is 15 residues long. CDR1 SGHRS and CDR2 YFSETQ come from the germline V gene. Deletions cut 0 bases from V and 2 bases from J, with 8 bases between. The CDR3 region is CASSLGGGNTGELFF. CDR3 sequence (DNA): TGCGCCAGCAGCTTGGGGGGAGGAAACACCGGGGAGCTGTTTTTT.

The sample holds one count of this clone. V and J are TRBV10-1 and TRBJ1-1, with a weak D call TRBD1 (5 bases). This CDR3 region has 14 residues. V was shortened by 3 bases and J by 2 bases, with 10 bases between the two germline ends. Germline CDR1 and CDR2: WNHNN and SYGVQD (reference sequence). CDR3 residues: CASSDGAANTEAFF. As DNA, the CDR3 is TGCGCCAGCAGTGACGGGGCGGCTAACACTGAAGCTTTCTTT.

The chain is built from TRBV6-5 and TRBJ1-2, with D possibly TRBD1 on 6 matching bases. V was clipped by 3 bases and J by 4 bases, with 12 bases between them. The CDR3 extends over 14 amino acids. CDR1 is MNHEY, CDR2 SVGAGI, per germline. The DNA for the CDR3 is TGTGCCAGCAGTTATGGGGGGCCCGGCTATGGCTACACCTTC. Protein product: CASSYGGPGYGYTF.

This clone was detected a few times. V is TRBV29-1 and J is TRBJ1-2; D not certain. This CDR3 is built from 11 residues. Germline lookup yields CDR1 SQVTM and CDR2 ANQGSEA. V lost 4 bases and J lost 10, with 13 bases in between. In DNA form, the CDR3 reads TGCAGCGTTGTTTCCGGGCGTGACTACACCTTC. The encoded protein is CSVVSGRDYTF.

The genes are TRBV3-1 (or the pseudogene TRBV3-2) and TRBJ2-3, with 8 bases matching TRBD2. Per the germline V gene, CDR1 is LGHDT and CDR2 is YNNKEL (reference sequence). The CDR3 contains 16 residues. After removal of 5 bases from V and 5 bases from J, the junction contained 12 bases not matched to a gene. Here the CDR3 reads CASSYGAGAYLDTQYF. The CDR3 DNA sequence: TGTGCCAGCAGCTACGGAGCGGGGGCCTACTTAGATACGCAGTATTTT.

This clone is a singleton in its sample. The CDR3 nucleotides read TGTGCCAGCAGCTTAGGTCCTAGCGCCCTTTACGAGCAGTACTTC. It encodes CASSLGPSALYEQYF. This rearrangement joins TRBV11-3 to TRBJ2-7, with D tentatively TRBD2 (6 bases). The CDR3 runs 15 residues. Germline V gene data show CDR1 as SGHNT and CDR2 as YENEEA. V gave up 1 base and J gave up 4 bases, with 14 bases separating them.

The gene calls are TRBV2 and TRBJ1-2, with D possibly matching TRBD1 (5 bases). Germline lookup yields CDR1 SNHLY and CDR2 FYNNEI. V was pared by 10 bases and J by 10 bases, with 19 bases between. The CDR3 contains 12 residues. The DNA for the CDR3 is TGTGCCACAAGACAGAGACCTATGGACTACACCTTC. Residues: CATRQRPMDYTF.

This chain connects TRBV6-1 to TRBJ2-1, with D maybe TRBD2 (6 bases). Between the trimmed V and J ends, which lost 1 base and 4 bases, there was a span of 11 bases. Germline V CDR1 and CDR2: MNHNS, SASEGT. This CDR3 is built from 15 residues. CDR3 coding DNA: TGTGCCAGCAGTGAAGATGGGGGACTGTACAATGAGCAGTTCTTC. Its protein product is CASSEDGGLYNEQFF.

The chain employs TRBV29-1 and TRBJ2-7; 7 bases map to TRBD1. Trimming removed 7 bases from V and 6 bases from J; junction bases left unmatched: 9. This CDR3 has 12 amino acids. CDR1 and CDR2 (germline): SQVTM, ANQGSEA. The CDR3 bases are TGCAGCGCCGAGACAGGGACGAGCGAGCAGTACTTC. This encodes CSAETGTSEQYF.

V and J are TRBV6-5 and TRBJ2-7, with TRBD2 matching 11 bases. The CDR3 sequence is 15 residues long. V was pared by 2 bases and J by 2 bases, with 2 bases of the junction left unmatched. Germline CDR1 MNHEY, CDR2 SVGAGI. In nucleotides, the CDR3 is TGTGCCAGCAGTTACGGGGGACTAGCGGCCTACGAGCAGTACTTC. It yields the protein CASSYGGLAAYEQYF.

The chain has TRBV19 and TRBJ1-1; no definite D call. Germline values: CDR1 LNHDA, CDR2 SQIVND (reference sequence). The CDR3 runs 15 residues. Trimming cost V 0 bases and J 4 bases, with 12 bases left between them. CDR3 in amino acids: CASSIDGGEGTEAFF. CDR3 DNA sequence: TGTGCCAGTAGTATAGACGGCGGGGAGGGCACTGAAGCTTTCTTT. The full variable domain, with the rest looked up from reference TRBV19 and TRBJ1-1, is DGGITQSPKYLFRKEGQNVTLSCEQNLNHDAMYWYRQDPGQGLRLIYYSQIVNDFQKGDIAEGYSVSREKKESFPLTVTSAQKNPTAFYLCASSIDGGEGTEAFFGQGTRLTVV.